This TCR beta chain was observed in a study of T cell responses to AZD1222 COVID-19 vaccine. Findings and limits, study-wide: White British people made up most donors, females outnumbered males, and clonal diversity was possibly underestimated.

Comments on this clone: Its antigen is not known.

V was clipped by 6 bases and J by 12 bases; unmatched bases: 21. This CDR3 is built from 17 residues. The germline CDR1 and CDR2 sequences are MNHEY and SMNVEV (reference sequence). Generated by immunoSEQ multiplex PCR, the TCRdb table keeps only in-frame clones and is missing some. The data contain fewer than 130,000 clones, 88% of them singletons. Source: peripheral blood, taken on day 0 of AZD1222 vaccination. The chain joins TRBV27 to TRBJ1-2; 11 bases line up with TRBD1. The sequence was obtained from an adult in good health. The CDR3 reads CASSPRDRGRGTIWHTF. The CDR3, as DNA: TGTGCCAGCAGCCCCCGGGACAGGGGGAGGGGGACCATTTGGCACACCTTC.